These T cell receptor beta chains were read from a single sample in a study of blood T cell repertoires in COVID-19. Produced via immunoSEQ multiplex PCR; TCRdb's table is partial and in-frame only. The repertoire holds fewer than 300,000 clones, more than 70% seen once, with 0.95% to 1.5% in the top ten. Sequencing was carried out using PBMCs or T cells enriched from blood (not recorded which). All receptors derive from a woman aged 40 to 50 with acute COVID-19. CDR3s include the opening cysteine and the closing phenylalanine or tryptophan. The order of the fields is CDR3 protein, CDR3 DNA, D gene, clone size, CDR3 length, J gene, V gene. A D gene is named only where the DNA matches it firmly. Clone size is shown for a subset of rows, as once, few, many or a class of expanded clone.

CDR3: CASSEPGLGPSLADTQYF; DNA: TGTGCCAGCAGTGAGCCGGGACTAGGTCCCTCGTTGGCAGATACGCAGTATTTT; D: TRBD2; size: -; length: 18; J: TRBJ2-3; V: TRBV2
CDR3: CASSSGQGSQPQHF; DNA: TGTGCCAGCTCGTCGGGACAGGGTAGTCAGCCCCAGCATTTT; D: TRBD1; size: -; length: 14; J: TRBJ1-5; V: TRBV18
CDR3: CASSQGRTGHTEAFF; DNA: TGTGCCAGCAGCCAAGGCCGGACAGGTCACACTGAAGCTTTCTTT; D: TRBD1; size: -; length: 15; J: TRBJ1-1; V: TRBV3-1/TRBV3-2
CDR3: CASSVGRHVSNEQFF; DNA: TGTGCCAGCAGCGTAGGTCGTCATGTGAGCAATGAGCAGTTCTTC; D: -; size: -; length: 15; J: TRBJ2-1; V: TRBV9
CDR3: CASSPPRLSSYNEQFF; DNA: TGTGCCAGCTCACCACCGCGCCTGAGCTCCTACAATGAGCAGTTCTTC; D: -; size: once; length: 16; J: TRBJ2-1; V: TRBV18
CDR3: CASGNLAGGPGEQFF; DNA: TGTGCCAGTGGTAATCTAGCGGGAGGGCCGGGTGAGCAGTTCTTC; D: TRBD2; size: -; length: 15; J: TRBJ2-1; V: TRBV25-1
CDR3: CASSIPGTGAGYTF; DNA: TGTGCCAGTAGTATTCCCGGGACAGGGGCCGGCTACACCTTC; D: TRBD1; size: -; length: 14; J: TRBJ1-2; V: TRBV19
CDR3: CASSLDTVAKNIQYF; DNA: TGTGCCAGCAGCTTAGATACAGTAGCCAAAAACATTCAGTACTTC; D: -; size: -; length: 15; J: TRBJ2-4; V: TRBV11-3
CDR3: CASSTVANYGYTF; DNA: TGTGCCAGCAGCACAGTGGCTAACTATGGCTACACCTTC; D: -; size: -; length: 13; J: TRBJ1-2; V: TRBV3-1/TRBV3-2
CDR3: CASSSRGLAVHGELFF; DNA: TGTGCCAGCAGCTCCCGAGGACTAGCGGTTCACGGGGAGCTGTTTTTT; D: TRBD2; size: few; length: 16; J: TRBJ2-2; V: TRBV7-9
CDR3: CASSQGGYGYTF; DNA: TGTGCCAGCAGCCAGGGCGGGTATGGCTACACCTTC; D: -; size: -; length: 12; J: TRBJ1-2; V: TRBV3-1/TRBV3-2
CDR3: CASSFTGGGNTIYF; DNA: TGTGCCAGTAGTTTTACAGGGGGCGGAAACACCATATATTTT; D: TRBD1; size: once; length: 14; J: TRBJ1-3; V: TRBV19
CDR3: CADSPPRETGQLYGYTF; DNA: TGTGCCGACTCCCCGCCTAGGGAAACGGGACAGCTCTATGGCTACACCTTC; D: TRBD1; size: -; length: 17; J: TRBJ1-2; V: TRBV27
CDR3: CASSPLAGVVDTQYF; DNA: TGTGCCAGCAGCCCTCTAGCGGGAGTTGTAGATACGCAGTATTTT; D: TRBD2; size: -; length: 15; J: TRBJ2-3; V: TRBV7-8
CDR3: CASSKGPRLTVFGYTF; DNA: TGTGCCAGTAGTAAGGGGCCTCGGCTGACGGTCTTTGGCTACACCTTC; D: -; size: -; length: 16; J: TRBJ1-2; V: TRBV19
CDR3: CASSSLHRVLADTQYF; DNA: TGTGCCAGCAGCTCTTTACACAGGGTTTTGGCAGATACGCAGTATTTT; D: -; size: -; length: 16; J: TRBJ2-3; V: TRBV7-9
CDR3: CASRDRVVRRAFF; DNA: TGTGCTTCCCGGGACAGGGTAGTCCGAAGGGCTTTCTTT; D: TRBD1; size: -; length: 13; J: TRBJ1-1; V: TRBV30
CDR3: CASSPGGSTYEQYF; DNA: TGTGCCAGCAGCCCTGGAGGATCCACCTACGAGCAGTACTTC; D: -; size: once; length: 14; J: TRBJ2-7; V: TRBV7-3
CDR3: CASSTNRAGGFNEQFF; DNA: TGTGCCAGTAGCACTAACAGAGCAGGAGGGTTCAATGAGCAGTTCTTC; D: -; size: -; length: 16; J: TRBJ2-1; V: TRBV19
CDR3: CASSEEDRASYGYTF; DNA: TGTGCCAGCAGTGAAGAGGACAGGGCTAGCTATGGCTACACCTTC; D: TRBD1; size: -; length: 15; J: TRBJ1-2; V: TRBV6-1
CDR3: CASSQGRTGNHGANVLTF; DNA: TGTGCCAGCAGCCAAGGAAGGACAGGGAATCATGGGGCCAACGTCCTGACTTTC; D: TRBD1; size: once; length: 18; J: TRBJ2-6; V: TRBV16
CDR3: CASSLFWALSSYNEQFF; DNA: TGTGCCAGCAGTTTATTCTGGGCGTTGAGCTCCTACAATGAGCAGTTCTTC; D: -; size: -; length: 17; J: TRBJ2-1; V: TRBV27
CDR3: CASSIRQGLNTEAFF; DNA: TGCGCCAGCAGCATTCGACAGGGATTGAACACTGAAGCTTTCTTT; D: TRBD1; size: -; length: 15; J: TRBJ1-1; V: TRBV5-1
CDR3: CASSLDRAYEQYF; DNA: TGTGCCAGCAGTTTAGACAGGGCCTACGAGCAGTACTTC; D: TRBD1; size: -; length: 13; J: TRBJ2-7; V: TRBV28
CDR3: CASSIGQGYTEAFF; DNA: TGTGCCAGTAGTATAGGGCAGGGGTACACTGAAGCTTTCTTT; D: -; size: -; length: 14; J: TRBJ1-1; V: TRBV19
CDR3: CASSEWGRGDGYTF; DNA: TGTGCCAGCAGTGAATGGGGCAGGGGCGATGGCTACACCTTC; D: -; size: -; length: 14; J: TRBJ1-2; V: TRBV6-1
CDR3: CASSSGTVRGLGYTF; DNA: TGTGCCAGCAGCTCTGGGACAGTGCGCGGACTTGGCTACACCTTC; D: TRBD1; size: -; length: 15; J: TRBJ1-2; V: TRBV5-4
CDR3: CASRFGAQDGTIYF; DNA: TGCGCCAGCCGCTTTGGCGCTCAGGATGGCACCATATATTTT; D: -; size: -; length: 14; J: TRBJ1-3; V: TRBV10-2
CDR3: CARIPGGQGALGLFF; DNA: TGTGCCAGAATTCCAGGGGGACAGGGGGCTCTGGGACTGTTTTTT; D: TRBD1; size: -; length: 15; J: TRBJ1-4; V: TRBV27
CDR3: CASSFSGGEYEKLFF; DNA: TGTGCCAGCAGCTTTTCAGGGGGCGAGTATGAAAAACTGTTTTTT; D: TRBD1; size: -; length: 15; J: TRBJ1-4; V: TRBV7-9
CDR3: CASRSGTGAGGYTF; DNA: TGTGCCAGCAGATCCGGGACAGGGGCAGGTGGCTACACCTTC; D: TRBD1; size: -; length: 14; J: TRBJ1-2; V: TRBV7-2
CDR3: CASSPTALNTEAFF; DNA: TGTGCCAGCTCACCGACAGCTCTGAACACTGAAGCTTTCTTT; D: -; size: -; length: 14; J: TRBJ1-1; V: TRBV18
CDR3: CASKEPNQPQHF; DNA: TGTGCCAGCAAAGAGCCCAATCAGCCCCAGCATTTT; D: -; size: -; length: 12; J: TRBJ1-5; V: TRBV12-3/TRBV12-4
CDR3: CASSLGRARGTDTQYF; DNA: TGTGCCAGCAGCTTAGGGCGGGCGCGGGGCACAGATACGCAGTATTTT; D: -; size: -; length: 16; J: TRBJ2-3; V: TRBV13
CDR3: CAWSVGSFAGQFF; DNA: TGTGCCTGGAGTGTAGGGTCTTTTGCGGGGCAGTTCTTC; D: -; size: once; length: 13; J: TRBJ2-1; V: TRBV30
CDR3: CASSADRGFSEQYF; DNA: TGTGCCAGCAGCGCGGACAGAGGGTTTAGCGAGCAGTACTTC; D: -; size: -; length: 14; J: TRBJ2-7; V: TRBV9
CDR3: CASSDAGVKTDTQYF; DNA: TGTGCCAGCAGTGACGCGGGGGTGAAGACAGATACGCAGTATTTT; D: TRBD2; size: -; length: 15; J: TRBJ2-3; V: TRBV6-1
CDR3: CASSSPEAREQFF; DNA: TGTGCCAGCAGCTCCCCGGAGGCTCGTGAGCAGTTCTTC; D: -; size: once; length: 13; J: TRBJ2-1; V: TRBV7-9
CDR3: CASTPGSHNSPLHF; DNA: TGTGCCAGTACCCCCGGGAGCCATAATTCACCCCTCCACTTT; D: -; size: -; length: 14; J: TRBJ1-6; V: TRBV27
CDR3: CATSRDHPETLSYNEQFF; DNA: TGTGCCACCAGCAGAGACCATCCCGAGACTCTCTCCTACAATGAGCAGTTCTTC; D: -; size: -; length: 18; J: TRBJ2-1; V: TRBV15
CDR3: CASSLVTGSNQPQHF; DNA: TGTGCCAGCAGTTTAGTGACAGGGAGCAATCAGCCCCAGCATTTT; D: TRBD1; size: -; length: 15; J: TRBJ1-5; V: TRBV27
CDR3: CASSSDRSNQPQHF; DNA: TGTGCCAGCAGCTCCGACAGGAGTAATCAGCCCCAGCATTTT; D: -; size: -; length: 14; J: TRBJ1-5; V: TRBV9
CDR3: CASSLAVQGRNTIYF; DNA: TGTGCCAGCAGCTTAGCGGTACAGGGAAGAAACACCATATATTTT; D: -; size: -; length: 15; J: TRBJ1-3; V: TRBV7-9
CDR3: CASKQQGVQGNTIYF; DNA: TGTGCCAGCAAGCAACAGGGCGTTCAAGGAAACACCATATATTTT; D: -; size: -; length: 15; J: TRBJ1-3; V: TRBV7-2
CDR3: CAWSRGQGLSYTF; DNA: TGTGCCTGGAGCCGAGGACAGGGATTGTCCTACACCTTC; D: TRBD1; size: once; length: 13; J: TRBJ1-2; V: TRBV30
CDR3: CASSHTDRGHTEAFF; DNA: TGTGCCAGCAGCCATACCGACAGGGGGCACACTGAAGCTTTCTTT; D: TRBD1; size: -; length: 15; J: TRBJ1-1; V: TRBV3-1/TRBV3-2
CDR3: CASSRIGGGTTEAFF; DNA: TGTGCCAGCAGTCGAATCGGGGGGGGGACCACTGAAGCTTTCTTT; D: -; size: once; length: 15; J: TRBJ1-1; V: TRBV28
CDR3: CASSVGSGGNQPQHF; DNA: TGTGCCAGCAGCGTCGGTAGCGGGGGCAATCAGCCCCAGCATTTT; D: -; size: few; length: 15; J: TRBJ1-5; V: TRBV9
CDR3: CASSSGGQFLSGNTIYF; DNA: TGCGCCAGCAGCTCGGGGGGACAATTTCTCTCTGGAAACACCATATATTTT; D: -; size: few; length: 17; J: TRBJ1-3; V: TRBV5-1
CDR3: CASSDRGESPQHF; DNA: TGCGCCAGCAGCGACAGGGGCGAGTCGCCCCAGCATTTT; D: TRBD1; size: few; length: 13; J: TRBJ1-5; V: TRBV10-1
CDR3: CASSSGGSYEQYF; DNA: TGTGCCAGCAGCTCGGGGGGTTCCTACGAGCAGTACTTC; D: TRBD2; size: -; length: 13; J: TRBJ2-7; V: TRBV7-9
CDR3: CASSTTSGTYEQYF; DNA: TGTGCCAGCTCTACGACTAGCGGAACCTACGAGCAGTACTTC; D: TRBD2; size: -; length: 14; J: TRBJ2-7; V: TRBV18